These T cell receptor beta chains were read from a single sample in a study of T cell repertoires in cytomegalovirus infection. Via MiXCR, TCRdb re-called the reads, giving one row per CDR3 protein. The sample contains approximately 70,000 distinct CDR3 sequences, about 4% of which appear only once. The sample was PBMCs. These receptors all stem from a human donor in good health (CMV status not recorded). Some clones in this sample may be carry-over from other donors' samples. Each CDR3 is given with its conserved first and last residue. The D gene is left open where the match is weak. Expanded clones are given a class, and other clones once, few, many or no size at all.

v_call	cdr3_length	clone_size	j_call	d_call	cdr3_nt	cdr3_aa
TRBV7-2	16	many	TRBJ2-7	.	TGTGCCAGCAGCCCCAACCACTACGCTAGTCCCTACGAGCAGTACTTC	CASSPNHYASPYEQYF
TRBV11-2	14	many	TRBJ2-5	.	TGTGCCAGCAGCCACGCACCCGAGAAAGAGACCCAGTACTTC	CASSHAPEKETQYF
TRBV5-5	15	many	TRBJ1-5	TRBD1	TGTGCCAGCAGCTATGGACAGGCGTTTTTCGAGCCCCAGCATTTT	CASSYGQAFFEPQHF
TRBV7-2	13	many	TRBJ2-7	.	TGTGCCAGCAGCTTAGACCCGCCCTACGAGCAGTACTTC	CASSLDPPYEQYF
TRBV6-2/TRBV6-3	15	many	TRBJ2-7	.	TGTGCCAGCAGTTGGCAGTTGCGGTTCCGAGGTGAGCAGTACTTC	CASSWQLRFRGEQYF
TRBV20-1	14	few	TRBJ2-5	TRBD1	TGCAGTGCAGGCGAAGGACAGGGAAAAGAGACCCAGTACTTC	CSAGEGQGKETQYF
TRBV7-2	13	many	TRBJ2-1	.	TGTGCCAGCAGGTCCGACTATCACAATGAGCAGTTCTTC	CASRSDYHNEQFF
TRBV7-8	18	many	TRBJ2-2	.	TGTGCCAGCAGCTTGCAATACCGGGACCGCGCGAACACCGGGGAGCTGTTTTTT	CASSLQYRDRANTGELFF
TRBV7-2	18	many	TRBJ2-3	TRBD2	TGTGCCAGCAGTTACTCCGGACTAGCGGGAGGGCCGACGGATACGCAGTATTTT	CASSYSGLAGGPTDTQYF
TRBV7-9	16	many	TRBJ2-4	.	TGTGCCAGCAGCCAGATAATGGGGGGAGCCAAAAACATTCAGTACTTC	CASSQIMGGAKNIQYF
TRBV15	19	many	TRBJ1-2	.	TGTGCCACCAGCAGAGATTTAACGTCAATGCGGGGAACAAGCTATGGCTACACCTTC	CATSRDLTSMRGTSYGYTF
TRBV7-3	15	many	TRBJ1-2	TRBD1	TGTGCCAGCAGCTTCGGACAGGGGGCTAACTATGGCTACACCTTC	CASSFGQGANYGYTF
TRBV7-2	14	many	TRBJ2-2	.	TGTGCCAGCAGCTTAGTCTTCGACACCGGGGAGCTGTTTTTT	CASSLVFDTGELFF
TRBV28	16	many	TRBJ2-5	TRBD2	TGTGCCAGCAGTCCGATCTCGGGGAGGGGACAAGAGACCCAGTACTTC	CASSPISGRGQETQYF
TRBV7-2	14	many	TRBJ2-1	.	TGTGCCAGCAGCTTATTAAGGGGGACAAATGAGCAGTTCTTC	CASSLLRGTNEQFF
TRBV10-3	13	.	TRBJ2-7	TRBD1	TGTGCCACCAGGGGACAGGAGTTTGGGGAGCAGTACTTC	CATRGQEFGEQYF
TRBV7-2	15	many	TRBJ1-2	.	TGTGCCAGCAGCATTGATACCGGGACGCGAGGAGGCTACACCTTC	CASSIDTGTRGGYTF
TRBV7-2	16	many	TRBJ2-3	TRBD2	TGTGCCAGCAGCCGAAGACTAGCGGGAGGCACAGATACGCAGTATTTT	CASSRRLAGGTDTQYF
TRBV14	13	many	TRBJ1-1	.	TGTGCCAGCAGCCCGTGGGGGAGTCCTGAAGCTTTCTTT	CASSPWGSPEAFF
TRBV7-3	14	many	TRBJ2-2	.	TGTGCCAGCAGCTTCACCGCGGGATACGGGGAGCTGTTTTTT	CASSFTAGYGELFF
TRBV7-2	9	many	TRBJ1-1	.	TGTGCCAGCAGCTTAGCGGCTTTCTTT	CASSLAAFF
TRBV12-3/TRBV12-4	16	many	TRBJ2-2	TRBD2	TGTGCCAGCAGTTATGCGGGGGGGGCCCTGGGCGGGGAGCTGTTTTTT	CASSYAGGALGGELFF
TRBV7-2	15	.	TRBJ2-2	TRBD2	TGTGCCAGCAGCCCGAGCGGGGGGGGCACCGGGGAGCTGTTTTTT	CASSPSGGGTGELFF
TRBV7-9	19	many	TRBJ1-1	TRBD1	TGTGCCAGCAGCTTAGTAGCCGGGACAGGGATGCCCTCACCCGGGGAAGCTTTCTTT	CASSLVAGTGMPSPGEAFF
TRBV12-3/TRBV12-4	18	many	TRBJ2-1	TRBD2	TGTGCCAGCAGTTTCGGACTAGCGGGAGGGTGGATCTACAATGAGCAGTTCTTC	CASSFGLAGGWIYNEQFF
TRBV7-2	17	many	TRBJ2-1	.	TGTGCCAGCAGCTTCCCCGGTGGGGGTGGGTCCTACAATGAGCAGTTCTTC	CASSFPGGGGSYNEQFF
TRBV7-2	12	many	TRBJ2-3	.	TGTGCCAGCAGCTCGAGGGGGAGGGGGCAGTATTTT	CASSSRGRGQYF
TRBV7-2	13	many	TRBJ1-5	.	TGTGCCAGCAGCTTAGACGGGACTCAGCCCCAGCATTTT	CASSLDGTQPQHF
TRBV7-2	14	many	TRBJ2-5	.	TGTGCCAGCAGCTTTGGGGGGTACCAAGAGACCCAGTACTTC	CASSFGGYQETQYF
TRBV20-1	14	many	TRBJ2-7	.	TGCAGTGCTAGCCTCAGCGCCCGCTCCTACGAGCAGTACTTC	CSASLSARSYEQYF
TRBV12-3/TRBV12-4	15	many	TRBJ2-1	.	TGTGCCAGCAGTTTCCGTACAGAGCCCAACAATGAGCAGTTCTTC	CASSFRTEPNNEQFF
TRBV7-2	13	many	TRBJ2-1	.	TGTGCCAGCAGCTTAGGCTATTACAATGAGCAGTTCTTC	CASSLGYYNEQFF
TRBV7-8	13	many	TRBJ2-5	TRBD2	TGTGCCAGCAGCTTAGACGGGGGGGAGACCCAGTACTTC	CASSLDGGETQYF
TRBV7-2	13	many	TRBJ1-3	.	TGTGCCAGCAGCTTAAACGGAGGAAACACCATATATTTT	CASSLNGGNTIYF
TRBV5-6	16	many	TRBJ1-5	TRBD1	TGTGCCAGCAGTTTAGGGGGGACAGGGTGGAATCAGCCCCAGCATTTT	CASSLGGTGWNQPQHF
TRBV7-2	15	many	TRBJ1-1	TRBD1	TGTGCCAGCAGCTTATCTTACAGGGGCAGCACTGAAGCTTTCTTT	CASSLSYRGSTEAFF
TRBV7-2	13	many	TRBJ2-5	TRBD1	TGTGCCAGCAGCGCGACAGGGGGAGAGACCCAGTACTTC	CASSATGGETQYF
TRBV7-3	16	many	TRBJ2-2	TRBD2	TGTGCCAGCAGTCCACGACTAGCGGGAAAAACCGGGGAGCTGTTTTTT	CASSPRLAGKTGELFF
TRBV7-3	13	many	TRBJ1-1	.	TGTGCCAGCAGCTTAACTCGAGGAACTGAAGCTTTCTTT	CASSLTRGTEAFF
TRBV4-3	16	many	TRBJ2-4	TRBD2	TGCGCCAGCAGCCAAGAGGTTAGCGCTAGCGGAAACATTCAGTACTTC	CASSQEVSASGNIQYF
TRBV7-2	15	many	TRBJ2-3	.	TGTGCCAGCAGCTTCCTTTTTGGGGGTACGGGTACGCAGTATTTT	CASSFLFGGTGTQYF
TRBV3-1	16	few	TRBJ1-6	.	TGTGCCAGCAGCCCCTTATCGACAGGTAGAGGTTCACCCCTCCACTTT	CASSPLSTGRGSPLHF
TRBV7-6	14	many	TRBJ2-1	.	TGTGCCAGCAGCCCCGTGAGGGGCAACAATGAGCAGTTCTTC	CASSPVRGNNEQFF
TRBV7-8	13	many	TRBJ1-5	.	TGTGCCAGCAGCGGAGACAGATATCAGCCCCAGCATTTT	CASSGDRYQPQHF
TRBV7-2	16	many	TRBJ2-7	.	TGTGCCAGCAGCGTTGCGGGCACCTCAGCCTCCTACGAGCAGTACTTC	CASSVAGTSASYEQYF
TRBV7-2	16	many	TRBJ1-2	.	TGTGCCAGCAGCTCCTGGCGACGGGGTGAGGCTCGTGGCTACACCTTC	CASSSWRRGEARGYTF
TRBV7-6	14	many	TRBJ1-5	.	TGTGCCAGCAGCTCTGACTTAATACCTCAGCCCCAGCATTTT	CASSSDLIPQPQHF
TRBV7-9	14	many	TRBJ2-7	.	TGTGCCAGCAGCTTAGGGCAGATCGTCTACGAGCAGTACTTC	CASSLGQIVYEQYF
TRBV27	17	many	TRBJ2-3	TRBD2	TGTGCCAGCAGTGAAACCCCAAGCGGGGGGAAGGGAAATACGCAGTATTTT	CASSETPSGGKGNTQYF